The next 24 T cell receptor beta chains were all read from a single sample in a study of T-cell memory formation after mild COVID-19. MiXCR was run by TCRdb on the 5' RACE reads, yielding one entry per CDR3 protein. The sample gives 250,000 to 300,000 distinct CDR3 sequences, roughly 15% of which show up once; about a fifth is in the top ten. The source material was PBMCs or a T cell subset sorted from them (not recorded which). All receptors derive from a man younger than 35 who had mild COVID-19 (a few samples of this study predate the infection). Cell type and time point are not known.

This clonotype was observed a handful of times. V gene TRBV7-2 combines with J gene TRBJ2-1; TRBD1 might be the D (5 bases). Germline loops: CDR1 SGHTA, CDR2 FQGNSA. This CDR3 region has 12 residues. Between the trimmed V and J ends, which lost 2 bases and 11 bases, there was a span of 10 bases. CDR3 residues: CASSLSRVKQFF. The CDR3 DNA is TGTGCCAGCAGCTTATCCAGGGTGAAGCAGTTCTTC.

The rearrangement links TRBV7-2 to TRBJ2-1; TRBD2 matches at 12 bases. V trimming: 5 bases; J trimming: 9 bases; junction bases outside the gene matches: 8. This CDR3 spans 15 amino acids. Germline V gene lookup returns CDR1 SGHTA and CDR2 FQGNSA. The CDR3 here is CASSPASGGGLEQFF. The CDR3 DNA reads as TGTGCCAGCAGCCCTGCTAGCGGGGGGGGCCTTGAGCAGTTCTTC.

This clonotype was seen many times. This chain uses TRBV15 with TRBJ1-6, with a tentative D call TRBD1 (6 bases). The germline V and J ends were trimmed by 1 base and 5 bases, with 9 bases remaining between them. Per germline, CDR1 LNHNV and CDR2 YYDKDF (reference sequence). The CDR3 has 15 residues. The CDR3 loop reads CATSRVDRDNSPLHF. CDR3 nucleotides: TGTGCCACCAGCAGAGTGGACAGAGATAATTCACCCCTCCACTTT.

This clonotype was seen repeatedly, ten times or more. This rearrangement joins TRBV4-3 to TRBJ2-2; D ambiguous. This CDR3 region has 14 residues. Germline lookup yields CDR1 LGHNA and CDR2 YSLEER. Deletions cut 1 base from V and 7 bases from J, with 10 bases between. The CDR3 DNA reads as TGCGCCAGCAGCCAAGTTGTGGGCAGCGGGGAGCTGTTTTTT. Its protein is CASSQVVGSGELFF.

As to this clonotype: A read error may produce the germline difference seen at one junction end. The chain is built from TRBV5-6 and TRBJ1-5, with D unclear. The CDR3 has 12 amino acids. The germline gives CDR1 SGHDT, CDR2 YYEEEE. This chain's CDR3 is CASSRSHHPQHF. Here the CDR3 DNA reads TGTGCCAGCAGCAGGAGTCATCATCCCCAGCATTTT.

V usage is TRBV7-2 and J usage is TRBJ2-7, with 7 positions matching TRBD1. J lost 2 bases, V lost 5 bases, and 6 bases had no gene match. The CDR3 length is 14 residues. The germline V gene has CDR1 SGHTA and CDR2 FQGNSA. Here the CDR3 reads CASSLGQETYEQYF. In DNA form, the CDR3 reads TGTGCCAGCAGCCTAGGACAGGAAACCTACGAGCAGTACTTC. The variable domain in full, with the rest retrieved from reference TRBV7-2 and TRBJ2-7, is GAGVSQSPSNKVTEKGKDVELRCDPISGHTALYWYRQSLGQGLEFLIYFQGNSAPDKSGLPSDRFSAERTGGSVSTLTIQRTQQEDSAVYLCASSLGQETYEQYFGPGTRLTVT.

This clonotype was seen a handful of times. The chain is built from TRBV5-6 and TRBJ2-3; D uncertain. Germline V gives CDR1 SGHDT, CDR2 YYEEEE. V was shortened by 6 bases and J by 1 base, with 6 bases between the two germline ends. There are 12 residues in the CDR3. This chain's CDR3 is CASTQGTDTQYF. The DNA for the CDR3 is TGTGCCAGCACCCAAGGCACAGATACGCAGTATTTT.

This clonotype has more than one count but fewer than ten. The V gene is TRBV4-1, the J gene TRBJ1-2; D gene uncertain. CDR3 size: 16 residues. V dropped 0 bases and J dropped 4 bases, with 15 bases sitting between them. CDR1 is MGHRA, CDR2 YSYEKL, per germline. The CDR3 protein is CASSQDLTAHRYGYTF. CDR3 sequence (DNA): TGCGCCAGCAGCCAAGATCTGACCGCCCATCGCTATGGCTACACCTTC.

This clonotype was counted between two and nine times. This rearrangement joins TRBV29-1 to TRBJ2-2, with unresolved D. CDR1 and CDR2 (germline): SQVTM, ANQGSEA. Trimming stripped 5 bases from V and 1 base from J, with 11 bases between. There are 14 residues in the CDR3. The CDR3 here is CSVHRSQNTGELFF. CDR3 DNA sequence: TGCAGCGTTCATCGGAGCCAGAACACCGGGGAGCTGTTTTTT.

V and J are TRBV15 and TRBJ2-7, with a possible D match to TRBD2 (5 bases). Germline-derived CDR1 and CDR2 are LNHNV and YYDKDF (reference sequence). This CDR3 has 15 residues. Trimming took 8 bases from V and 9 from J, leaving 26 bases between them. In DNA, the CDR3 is TGTGCCACCCAAACTACGGAGGATTCGTTAAGGCGGCAGTACTTC. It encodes CATQTTEDSLRRQYF.

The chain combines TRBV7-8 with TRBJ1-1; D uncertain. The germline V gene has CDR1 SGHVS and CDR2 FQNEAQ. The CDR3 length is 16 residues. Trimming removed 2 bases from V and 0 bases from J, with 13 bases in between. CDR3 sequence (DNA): TGTGCCAGCAGCTTATCCACAGACTCCATGAACACTGAAGCTTTCTTT. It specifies CASSLSTDSMNTEAFF.

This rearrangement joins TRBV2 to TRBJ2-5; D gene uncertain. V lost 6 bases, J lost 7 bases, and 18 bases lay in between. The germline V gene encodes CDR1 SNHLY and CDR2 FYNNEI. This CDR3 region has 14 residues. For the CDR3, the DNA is TGTGCCAGCAGCCCCGGACGGGCCCCAGGGACCCAGTACTTC. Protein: CASSPGRAPGTQYF.

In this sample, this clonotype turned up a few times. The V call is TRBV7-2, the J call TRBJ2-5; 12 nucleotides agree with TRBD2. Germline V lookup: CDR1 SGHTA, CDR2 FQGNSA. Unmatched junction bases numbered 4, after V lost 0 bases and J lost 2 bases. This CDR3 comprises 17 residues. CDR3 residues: CASSLASLAGGQETQYF. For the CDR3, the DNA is TGTGCCAGCAGCTTAGCGAGTCTAGCGGGGGGGCAAGAGACCCAGTACTTC.

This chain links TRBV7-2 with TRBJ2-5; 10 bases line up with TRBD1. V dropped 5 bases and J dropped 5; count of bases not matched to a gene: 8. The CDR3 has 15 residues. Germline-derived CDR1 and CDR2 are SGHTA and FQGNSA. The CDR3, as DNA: TGTGCCAGCAGCCCATGGACAGGGGGGTACGAGACCCAGTACTTC. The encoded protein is CASSPWTGGYETQYF.

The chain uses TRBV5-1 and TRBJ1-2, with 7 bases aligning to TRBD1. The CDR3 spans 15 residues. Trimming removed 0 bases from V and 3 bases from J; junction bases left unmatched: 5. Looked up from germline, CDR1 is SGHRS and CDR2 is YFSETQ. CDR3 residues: CASSLVGRGDYGYTF. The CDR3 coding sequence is TGCGCCAGCAGCTTGGTAGGCAGGGGGGACTATGGCTACACCTTC. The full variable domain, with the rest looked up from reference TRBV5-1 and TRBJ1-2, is KAGVTQTPRYLIKTRGQQVTLSCSPISGHRSVSWYQQTPGQGLQFLFEYFSETQRNKGNFPGRFSGRQFSNSRSEMNVSTLELGDSALYLCASSLVGRGDYGYTFGSGTRLTVV.

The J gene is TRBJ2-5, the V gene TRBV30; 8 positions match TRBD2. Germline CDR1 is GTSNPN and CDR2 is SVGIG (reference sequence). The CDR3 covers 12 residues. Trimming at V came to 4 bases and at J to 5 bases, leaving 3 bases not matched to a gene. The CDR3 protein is CAWNGGAETQYF. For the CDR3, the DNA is TGTGCCTGGAACGGGGGGGCCGAGACCCAGTACTTC.

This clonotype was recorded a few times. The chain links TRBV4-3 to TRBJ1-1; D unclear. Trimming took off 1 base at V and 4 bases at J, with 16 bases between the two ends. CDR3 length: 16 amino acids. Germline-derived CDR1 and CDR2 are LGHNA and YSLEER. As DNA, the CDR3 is TGCGCCAGCAGCCAAGTTATCGGGGTTAAGAGCACTGAAGCTTTCTTT. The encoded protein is CASSQVIGVKSTEAFF.

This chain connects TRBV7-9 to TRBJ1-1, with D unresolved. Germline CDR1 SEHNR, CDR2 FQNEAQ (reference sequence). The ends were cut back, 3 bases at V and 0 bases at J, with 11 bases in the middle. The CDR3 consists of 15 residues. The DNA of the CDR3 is TGTGCCAGCAGCTTGAATCTGGGTGTGAACACTGAAGCTTTCTTT. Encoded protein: CASSLNLGVNTEAFF.

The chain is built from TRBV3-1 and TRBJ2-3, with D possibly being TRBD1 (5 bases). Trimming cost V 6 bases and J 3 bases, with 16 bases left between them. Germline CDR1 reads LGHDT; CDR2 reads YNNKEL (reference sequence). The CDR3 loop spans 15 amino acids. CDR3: CASSPTVGHTDTQYF. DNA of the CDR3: TGTGCCAGCAGTCCGACAGTGGGTCATACAGATACGCAGTATTTT.

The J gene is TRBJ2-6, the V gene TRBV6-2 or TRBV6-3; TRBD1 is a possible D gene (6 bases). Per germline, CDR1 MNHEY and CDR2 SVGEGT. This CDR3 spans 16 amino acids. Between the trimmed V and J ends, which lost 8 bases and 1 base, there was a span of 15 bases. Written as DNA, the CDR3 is TGTGCCAGCCTCAGGGGTCGGGGATCTGGGGCCAACGTCCTGACTTTC. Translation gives CASLRGRGSGANVLTF.

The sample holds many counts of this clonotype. In nucleotides, the CDR3 is TGTGCCAGCAGTCTCCGACAGGCCGACGAGCAGTACTTC. This gives the protein CASSLRQADEQYF. The V call is TRBV2, the J call TRBJ2-7; maybe TRBD1 (6 bases). Germline loops: CDR1 SNHLY, CDR2 FYNNEI. The CDR3 is made up of 13 amino acids. V lost 5 bases and J 5 bases, leaving 13 bases between the germline ends.

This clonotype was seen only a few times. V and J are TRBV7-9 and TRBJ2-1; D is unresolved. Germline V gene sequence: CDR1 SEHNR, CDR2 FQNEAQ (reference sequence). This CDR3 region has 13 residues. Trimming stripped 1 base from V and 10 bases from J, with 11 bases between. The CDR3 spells CASSLGTPAEQFF. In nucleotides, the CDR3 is TGTGCCAGCAGCTTAGGGACCCCCGCGGAGCAGTTCTTC.

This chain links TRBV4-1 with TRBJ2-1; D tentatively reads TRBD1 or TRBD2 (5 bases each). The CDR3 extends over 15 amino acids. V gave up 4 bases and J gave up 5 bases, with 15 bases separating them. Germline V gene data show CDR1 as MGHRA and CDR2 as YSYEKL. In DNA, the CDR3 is TGCGCCAGCAGCCCAGGGACCGGGCAAGACAATGAGCAGTTCTTC. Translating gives CASSPGTGQDNEQFF.

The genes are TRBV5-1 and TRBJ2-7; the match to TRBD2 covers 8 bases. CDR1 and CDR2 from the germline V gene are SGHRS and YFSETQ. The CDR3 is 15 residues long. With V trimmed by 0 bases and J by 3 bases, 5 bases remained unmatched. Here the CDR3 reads CASSLVLSGVYEQYF. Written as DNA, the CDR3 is TGCGCCAGCAGCTTGGTTCTTAGCGGGGTCTACGAGCAGTACTTC.